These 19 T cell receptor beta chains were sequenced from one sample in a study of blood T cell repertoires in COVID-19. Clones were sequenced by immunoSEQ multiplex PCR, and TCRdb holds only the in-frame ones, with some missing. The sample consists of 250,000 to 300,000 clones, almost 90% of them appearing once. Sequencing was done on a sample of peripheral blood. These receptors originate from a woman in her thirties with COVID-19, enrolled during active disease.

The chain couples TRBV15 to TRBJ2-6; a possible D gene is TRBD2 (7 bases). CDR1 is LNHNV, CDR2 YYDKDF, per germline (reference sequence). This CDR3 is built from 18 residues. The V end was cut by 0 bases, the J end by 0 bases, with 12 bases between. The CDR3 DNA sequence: TGTGCCACCAGCAGAGATCTGGGGGGGGCCTCTGGGGCCAACGTCCTGACTTTC. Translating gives CATSRDLGGASGANVLTF.

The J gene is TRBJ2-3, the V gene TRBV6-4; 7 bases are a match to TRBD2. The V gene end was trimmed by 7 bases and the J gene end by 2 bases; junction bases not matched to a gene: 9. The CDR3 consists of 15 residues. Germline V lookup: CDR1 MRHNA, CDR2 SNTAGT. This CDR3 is CASTEAAGVTDTQYF. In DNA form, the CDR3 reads TGTGCCAGCACCGAGGCGGCGGGAGTCACAGATACGCAGTATTTT.

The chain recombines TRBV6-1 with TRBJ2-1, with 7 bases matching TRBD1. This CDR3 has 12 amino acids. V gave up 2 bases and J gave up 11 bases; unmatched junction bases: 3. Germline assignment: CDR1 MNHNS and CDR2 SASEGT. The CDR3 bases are TGTGCCAGCAGTGAACTACAGGGGAAGCAGTTCTTC. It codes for CASSELQGKQFF.

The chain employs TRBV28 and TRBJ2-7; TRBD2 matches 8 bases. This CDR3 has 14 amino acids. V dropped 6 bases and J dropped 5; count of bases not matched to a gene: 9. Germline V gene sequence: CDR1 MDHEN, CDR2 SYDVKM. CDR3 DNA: TGTGCCAGCAGAGGAGCGGGAGTTTCCCACGAGCAGTACTTC. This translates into CASRGAGVSHEQYF.

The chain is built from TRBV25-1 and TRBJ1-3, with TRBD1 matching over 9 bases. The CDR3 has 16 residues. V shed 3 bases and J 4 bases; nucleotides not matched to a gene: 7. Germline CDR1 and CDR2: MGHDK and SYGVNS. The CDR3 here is CASSDLQGATGNTIYF. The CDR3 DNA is TGTGCCAGCAGTGATCTACAGGGGGCAACCGGAAACACCATATATTTT.

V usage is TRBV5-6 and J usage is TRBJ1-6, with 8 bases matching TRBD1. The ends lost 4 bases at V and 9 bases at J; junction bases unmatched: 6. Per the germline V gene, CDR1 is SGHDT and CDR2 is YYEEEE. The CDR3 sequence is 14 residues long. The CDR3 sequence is CASSPGQGGSPLHF. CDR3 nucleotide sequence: TGTGCCAGCAGCCCCGGACAGGGCGGTTCACCCCTCCACTTT.

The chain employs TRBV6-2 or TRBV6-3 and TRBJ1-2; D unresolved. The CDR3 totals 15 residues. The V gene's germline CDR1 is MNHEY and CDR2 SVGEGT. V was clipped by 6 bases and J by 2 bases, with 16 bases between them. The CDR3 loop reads CASSKYGDSNYGYTF. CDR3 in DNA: TGTGCCAGCAGCAAGTACGGGGATTCCAACTATGGCTACACCTTC.

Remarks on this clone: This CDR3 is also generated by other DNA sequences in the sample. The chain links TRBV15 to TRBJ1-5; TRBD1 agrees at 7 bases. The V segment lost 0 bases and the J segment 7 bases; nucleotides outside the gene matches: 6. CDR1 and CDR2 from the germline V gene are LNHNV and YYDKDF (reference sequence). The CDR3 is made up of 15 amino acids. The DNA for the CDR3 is TGTGCCACCAGCAGAGATCGGACAGGCGGACAGCCCCAGCATTTT. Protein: CATSRDRTGGQPQHF. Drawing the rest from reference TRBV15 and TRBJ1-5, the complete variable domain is DAMVIQNPRYQVTQFGKPVTLSCSQTLNHNVMYWYQQKSSQAPKLLFHYYDKDFNNEADTPDNFQSRRPNTSFCFLDIRSPGLGDTAMYLCATSRDRTGGQPQHFGDGTRLSIL.

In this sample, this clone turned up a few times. The CDR3 region is CASSYSGRREAFF. CDR3 sequence (DNA): TGTGCCAGCAGTTACTCTGGACGGAGGGAAGCTTTCTTT. This chain uses TRBV6-5 with TRBJ1-1, with D uncertain. Germline V gene sequence: CDR1 MNHEY, CDR2 SVGAGI. Trimming removed 0 bases at V and 8 bases at J, with 10 bases between. The CDR3 is 13 amino acids.

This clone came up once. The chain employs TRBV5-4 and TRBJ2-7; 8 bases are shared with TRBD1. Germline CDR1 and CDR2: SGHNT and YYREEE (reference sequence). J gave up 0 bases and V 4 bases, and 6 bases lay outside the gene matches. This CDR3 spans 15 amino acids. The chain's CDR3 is CASSSRDRTSYEQYF. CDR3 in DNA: TGTGCCAGCAGCAGCCGGGACAGGACCTCCTACGAGCAGTACTTC.

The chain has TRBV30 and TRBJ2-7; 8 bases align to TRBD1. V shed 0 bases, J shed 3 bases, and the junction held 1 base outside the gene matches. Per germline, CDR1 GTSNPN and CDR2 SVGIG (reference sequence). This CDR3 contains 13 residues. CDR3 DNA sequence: TGTGCCTGGAGTGTAACAGGGGGCTACGAGCAGTACTTC. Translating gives CAWSVTGGYEQYF.

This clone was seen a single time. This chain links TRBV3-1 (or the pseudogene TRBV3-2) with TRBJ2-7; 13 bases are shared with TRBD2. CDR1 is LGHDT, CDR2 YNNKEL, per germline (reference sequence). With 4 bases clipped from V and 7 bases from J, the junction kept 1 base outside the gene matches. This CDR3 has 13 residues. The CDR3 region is CASSRLAGGEQYF. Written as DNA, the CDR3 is TGTGCCAGCAGCCGACTAGCGGGAGGTGAGCAGTACTTC.

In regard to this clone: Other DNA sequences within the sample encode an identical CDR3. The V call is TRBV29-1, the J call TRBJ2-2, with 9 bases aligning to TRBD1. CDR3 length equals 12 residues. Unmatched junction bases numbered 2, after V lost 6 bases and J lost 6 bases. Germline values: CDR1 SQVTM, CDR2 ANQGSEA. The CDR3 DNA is TGCAGCGTGGGACAGGGCCCCGGGGAGCTGTTTTTT. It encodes CSVGQGPGELFF.

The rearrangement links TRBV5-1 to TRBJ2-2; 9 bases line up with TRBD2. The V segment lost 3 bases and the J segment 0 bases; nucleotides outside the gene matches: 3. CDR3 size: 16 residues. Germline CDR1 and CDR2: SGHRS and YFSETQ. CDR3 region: CASSSLAGSNTGELFF. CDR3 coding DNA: TGCGCCAGCAGCTCCCTAGCGGGGTCGAACACCGGGGAGCTGTTTTTT.

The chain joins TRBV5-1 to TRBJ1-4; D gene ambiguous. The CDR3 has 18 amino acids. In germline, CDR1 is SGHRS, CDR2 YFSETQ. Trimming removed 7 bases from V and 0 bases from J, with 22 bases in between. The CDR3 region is CASRIGLTTSATNEKLFF. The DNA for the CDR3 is TGCGCCAGCCGAATCGGACTAACAACTTCGGCAACTAATGAAAAACTGTTTTTT.

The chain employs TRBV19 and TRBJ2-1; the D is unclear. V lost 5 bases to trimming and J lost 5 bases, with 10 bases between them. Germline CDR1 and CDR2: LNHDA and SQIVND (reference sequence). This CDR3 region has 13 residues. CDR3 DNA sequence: TGTGCCAGTAGTCTCGGGTCCAACAATGAGCAGTTCTTC. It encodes CASSLGSNNEQFF. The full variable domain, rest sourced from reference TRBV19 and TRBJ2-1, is DGGITQSPKYLFRKEGQNVTLSCEQNLNHDAMYWYRQDPGQGLRLIYYSQIVNDFQKGDIAEGYSVSREKKESFPLTVTSAQKNPTAFYLCASSLGSNNEQFFGPGTRLTVL.

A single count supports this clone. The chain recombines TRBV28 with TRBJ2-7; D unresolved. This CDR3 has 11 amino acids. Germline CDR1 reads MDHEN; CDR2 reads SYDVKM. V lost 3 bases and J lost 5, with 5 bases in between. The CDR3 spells CASSFFHEQYF. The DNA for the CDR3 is TGTGCCAGCAGTTTCTTCCACGAGCAGTACTTC.

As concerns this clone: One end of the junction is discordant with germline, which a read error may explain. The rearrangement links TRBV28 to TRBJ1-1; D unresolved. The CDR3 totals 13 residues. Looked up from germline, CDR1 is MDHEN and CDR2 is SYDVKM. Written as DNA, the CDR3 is TGTGCCAGCAGTTCCCACCTTCCGAGTCGGGAATTTTTT. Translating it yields CASSSHLPSREFF.

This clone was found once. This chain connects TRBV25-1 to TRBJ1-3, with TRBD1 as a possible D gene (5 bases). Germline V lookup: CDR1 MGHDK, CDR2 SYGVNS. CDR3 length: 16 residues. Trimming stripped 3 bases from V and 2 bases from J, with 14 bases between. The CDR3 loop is CASSDLGRGAGNTIYF. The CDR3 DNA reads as TGTGCCAGCAGTGATCTGGGTAGGGGTGCTGGAAACACCATATATTTT.